The clone carrying this T cell receptor (beta chain) was seen just once. Its antigen is unidentified. The entry originates in a study of post-analysis software for immune sequencing data. Turning to the study itself: The disease courses covered relapsing-remitting, secondary progressive and progressive-relapsing multiple sclerosis. Whole-study findings and limits: About five TRBV segments, including TRBV5-6, TRBV5-1 and TRBV20-1, were more frequent in patients than controls. Samples from one preparation batch, clustered by F measure, grouped strongly together. Among multiple sclerosis patients, normalized Chao1 diversity was significantly below that of controls.

CDR3 length: 13 residues. Trimming removed 1 base from V and 6 bases from J, with 9 bases in between. The germline CDR1 and CDR2 sequences are SGHTA and FQGNSA. Unique molecular identifiers tagged the TCR beta cDNA libraries. Via MiXCR, TCRdb re-called the PCR reads, giving one row per CDR3 protein. Found here are about 760,000 distinct CDR3 sequences, 25% to 30% of them singletons; the top ten hold about 0.5%. Sequencing was done on a sample of blood. The chain has TRBV7-2 and TRBJ1-2; no clear D. The sequence was collected from a girl under 18 with multiple sclerosis. The CDR3, as DNA: TGTGCCAGCAGCTTAGAACCCGGACATGGCTACACCTTC. Translation gives CASSLEPGHGYTF.